This record covers a single T cell receptor beta chain. The antigen is unknown. The data were produced by immunoSEQ multiplex PCR, yet TCRdb's version contains in-frame clones alone and is incomplete. Among 71,000 or so clones listed, about 93% were seen once. The germline gives CDR1 SGHTA, CDR2 FQGNSA. The CDR3 spans 13 residues. V was pared by 5 bases and J by 2 bases, with 9 bases between. These data belong to a study of cytomegalovirus exposure and HLA in healthy donors. Study-level findings and limits: Researchers counted about 150 TCR beta chains as cytomegalovirus-associated.

Sample: PBMCs. V usage is TRBV7-2 and J usage is TRBJ2-5; perhaps TRBD1 as D (5 bases). This TCR derives from a woman between 18 and 29 years old in good health and CMV-seronegative. Here the CDR3 DNA reads TGTGCCAGCAGCATTCAGGGACAAGAGACCCAGTACTTC. Amino acid sequence: CASSIQGQETQYF.